This T cell receptor beta chain derives from a study of Ad26.COV2.S vaccination and SARS-CoV-2 variants. Study information: Enrolled in COV1001, the donor was in the Ad26.COV2.S trial arm, which received the vaccine.

Libraries were prepared by immunoSEQ multiplex PCR; TCRdb keeps only in-frame clonotypes and omits some of them. The sample includes roughly 500,000 clones, 89% seen only once; the top ten take approximately 2.5%. This CDR3 is 14 amino acids long. Germline CDR1 is SQVTM and CDR2 is ANQGSEA. V lost 2 bases and J lost 2, with 13 bases in between. A word on this clone: Its matching antigen is unknown.

The treatment here: roughly 20 received Ad26.COV2.S at low or high dose, single or two shots; 5 received placebo; per-sample allocation not given. Samples came from day 63 after the first vaccine or placebo injection. Overall study results and limits: It is possible that the TCR breadth and depth analyses underestimated the total T cell responses. Reportedly, after vaccination the spike-specific CD8+ and CD4+ T cell responses displayed substantial breadth.

The rearrangement links TRBV29-1 to TRBJ2-7; tentatively, D is TRBD1 or TRBD2 (5 bases each). This receptor was obtained from a person between 18 and 60 years old who received the Ad26.COV2.S COVID-19 vaccine or a placebo. Here the sequenced sample was peripheral blood, taken in a trial of Ad26.COV2.S vaccine versus placebo. The CDR3 protein is CSVERDVEPYEQYF. The CDR3 DNA sequence: TGCAGCGTTGAAAGGGACGTAGAACCCTACGAGCAGTACTTC.